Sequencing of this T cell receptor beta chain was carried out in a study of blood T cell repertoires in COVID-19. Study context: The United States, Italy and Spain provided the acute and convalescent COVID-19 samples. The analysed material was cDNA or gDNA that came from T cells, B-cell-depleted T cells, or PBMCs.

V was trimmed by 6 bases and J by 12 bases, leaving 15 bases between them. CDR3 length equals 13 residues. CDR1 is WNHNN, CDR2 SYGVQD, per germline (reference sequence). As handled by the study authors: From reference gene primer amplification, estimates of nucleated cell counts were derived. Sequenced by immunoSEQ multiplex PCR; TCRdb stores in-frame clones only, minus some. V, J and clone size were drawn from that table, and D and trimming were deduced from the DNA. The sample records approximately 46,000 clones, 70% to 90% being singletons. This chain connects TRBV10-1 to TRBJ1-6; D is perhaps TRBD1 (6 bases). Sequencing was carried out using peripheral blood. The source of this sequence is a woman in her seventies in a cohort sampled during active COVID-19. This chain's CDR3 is CASSPGQIGPLHF. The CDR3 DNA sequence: TGCGCCAGCAGCCCCGGACAGATCGGACCCCTCCACTTT.